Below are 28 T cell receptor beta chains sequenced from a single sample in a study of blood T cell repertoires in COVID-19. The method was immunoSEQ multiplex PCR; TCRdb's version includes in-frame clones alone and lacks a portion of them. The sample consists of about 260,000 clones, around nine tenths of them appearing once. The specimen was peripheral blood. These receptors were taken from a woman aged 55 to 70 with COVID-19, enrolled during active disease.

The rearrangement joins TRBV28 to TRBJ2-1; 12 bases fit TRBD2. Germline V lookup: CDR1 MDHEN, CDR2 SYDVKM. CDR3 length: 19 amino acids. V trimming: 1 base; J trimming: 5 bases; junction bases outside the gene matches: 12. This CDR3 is CASSLSELAGGPVDNEQFF. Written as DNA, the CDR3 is TGTGCCAGCAGTTTATCTGAACTAGCGGGAGGCCCGGTAGACAATGAGCAGTTCTTC.

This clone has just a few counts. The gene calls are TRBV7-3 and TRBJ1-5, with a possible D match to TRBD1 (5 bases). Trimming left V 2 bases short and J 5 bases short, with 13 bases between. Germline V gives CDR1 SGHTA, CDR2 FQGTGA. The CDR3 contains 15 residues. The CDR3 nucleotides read TGTGCCAGCAGCTTAGGTCCGGGGGTCGATCAGCCCCAGCATTTT. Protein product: CASSLGPGVDQPQHF. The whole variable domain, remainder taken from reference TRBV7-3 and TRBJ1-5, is GAGVSQTPSNKVTEKGKYVELRCDPISGHTALYWYRQSLGQGPEFLIYFQGTGAADDSGLPNDRFFAVRPEGSVSTLKIQRTERGDSAVYLCASSLGPGVDQPQHFGDGTRLSIL.

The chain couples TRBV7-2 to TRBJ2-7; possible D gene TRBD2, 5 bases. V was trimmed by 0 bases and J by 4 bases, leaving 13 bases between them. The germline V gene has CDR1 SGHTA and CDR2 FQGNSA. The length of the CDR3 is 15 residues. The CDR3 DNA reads TGTGCCAGCAGCTTAGCTTTTTCGAGGGAATACGAGCAGTACTTC. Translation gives CASSLAFSREYEQYF.

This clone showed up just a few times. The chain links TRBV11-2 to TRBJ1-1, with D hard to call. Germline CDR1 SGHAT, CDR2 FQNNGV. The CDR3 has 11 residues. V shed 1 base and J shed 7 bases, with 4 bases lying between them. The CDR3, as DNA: TGTGCCAGCAGCTTAGTTAGTGAAGCTTTCTTT. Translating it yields CASSLVSEAFF.

In DNA form, the CDR3 reads TGTGCCAGTAGTATGGGACTAGCGGGAGGAGCCCATGAGCAGTTCTTC. It yields the protein CASSMGLAGGAHEQFF. The chain joins TRBV19 to TRBJ2-1, with 15 bases identical to TRBD2. Germline CDR1 and CDR2: LNHDA and SQIVND (reference sequence). V trimming: 3 bases; J trimming: 8 bases; junction bases outside the gene matches: 5. The CDR3 is 16 residues long.

CDR3 sequence reads: CASSQGGVDQPQHF. In DNA, the CDR3 is TGTGCCAGCAGCCAAGGGGGGGTAGATCAGCCCCAGCATTTT. V usage is TRBV3-1 (or the pseudogene TRBV3-2) and J usage is TRBJ1-5; D may be TRBD1 (5 bases). The CDR3 runs 14 residues. The V gene's germline CDR1 is LGHDT and CDR2 YNNKEL (reference sequence). V was clipped by 1 base and J by 5 bases, with 9 bases between them.

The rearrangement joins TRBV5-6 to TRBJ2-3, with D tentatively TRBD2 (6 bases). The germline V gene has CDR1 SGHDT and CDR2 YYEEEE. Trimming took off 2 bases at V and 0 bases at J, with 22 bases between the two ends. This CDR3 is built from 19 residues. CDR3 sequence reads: CASSFGERRVSLSTDTQYF. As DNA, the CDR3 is TGTGCCAGCAGCTTTGGGGAGCGGAGGGTTTCCCTTAGCACAGATACGCAGTATTTT.

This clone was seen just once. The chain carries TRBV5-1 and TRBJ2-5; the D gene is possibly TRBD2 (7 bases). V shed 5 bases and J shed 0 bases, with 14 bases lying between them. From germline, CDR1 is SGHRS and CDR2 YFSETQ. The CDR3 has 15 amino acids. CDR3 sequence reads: CASRPGEGYQETQYF. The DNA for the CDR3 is TGCGCCAGCAGGCCAGGGGAGGGGTACCAAGAGACCCAGTACTTC.

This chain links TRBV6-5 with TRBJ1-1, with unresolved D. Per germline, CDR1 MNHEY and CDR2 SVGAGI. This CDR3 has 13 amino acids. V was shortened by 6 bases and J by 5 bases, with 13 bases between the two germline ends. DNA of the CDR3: TGTGCCAGCAGCACCGGGGTGGGGACTGAAGCTTTCTTT. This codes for CASSTGVGTEAFF.

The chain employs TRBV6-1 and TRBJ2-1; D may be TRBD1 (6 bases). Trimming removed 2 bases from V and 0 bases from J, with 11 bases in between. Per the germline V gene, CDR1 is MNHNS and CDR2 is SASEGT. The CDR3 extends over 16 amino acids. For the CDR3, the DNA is TGTGCCAGCAGTGAATGGACAGTCAGCTCCTACAATGAGCAGTTCTTC. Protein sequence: CASSEWTVSSYNEQFF.

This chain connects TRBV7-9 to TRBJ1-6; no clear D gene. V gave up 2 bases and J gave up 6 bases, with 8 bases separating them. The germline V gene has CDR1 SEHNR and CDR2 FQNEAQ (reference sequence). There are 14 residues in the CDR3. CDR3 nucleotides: TGTGCCAGCAGCTTAATGACGGGTAATTCACCCCTCCACTTT. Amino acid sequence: CASSLMTGNSPLHF.

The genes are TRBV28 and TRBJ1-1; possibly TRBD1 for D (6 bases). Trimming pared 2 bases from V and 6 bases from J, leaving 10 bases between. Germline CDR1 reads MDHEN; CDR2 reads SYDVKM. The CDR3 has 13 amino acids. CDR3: CASSLNRVAEAFF. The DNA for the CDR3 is TGTGCCAGCAGTTTAAACAGGGTCGCTGAAGCTTTCTTT.

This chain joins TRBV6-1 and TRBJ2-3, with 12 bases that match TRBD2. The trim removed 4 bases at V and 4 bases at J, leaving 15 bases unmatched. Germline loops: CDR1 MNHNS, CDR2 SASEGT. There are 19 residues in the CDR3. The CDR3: CASSGDGTSGRTKSDTQYF. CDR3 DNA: TGTGCCAGCAGTGGGGATGGAACTAGCGGGAGGACTAAATCAGATACGCAGTATTTT.

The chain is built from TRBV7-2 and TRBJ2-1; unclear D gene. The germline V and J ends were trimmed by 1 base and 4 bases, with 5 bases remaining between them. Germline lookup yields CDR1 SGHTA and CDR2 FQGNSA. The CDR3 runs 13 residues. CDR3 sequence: CASSLGLYNEQFF. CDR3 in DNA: TGTGCCAGCAGCTTAGGACTTTACAATGAGCAGTTCTTC.

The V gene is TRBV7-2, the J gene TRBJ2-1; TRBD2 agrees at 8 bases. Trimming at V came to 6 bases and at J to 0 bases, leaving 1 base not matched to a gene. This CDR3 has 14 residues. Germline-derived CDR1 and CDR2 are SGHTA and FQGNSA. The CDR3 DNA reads TGTGCCAGCAGTCTAGCGGGCTCCTACAATGAGCAGTTCTTC. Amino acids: CASSLAGSYNEQFF.

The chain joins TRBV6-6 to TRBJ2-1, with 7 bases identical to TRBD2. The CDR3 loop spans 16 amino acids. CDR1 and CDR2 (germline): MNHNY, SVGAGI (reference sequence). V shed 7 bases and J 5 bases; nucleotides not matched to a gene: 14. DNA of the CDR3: TGTGCCAGCACCCCGAAAATGGGGGGGTGGGACAATGAGCAGTTCTTC. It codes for CASTPKMGGWDNEQFF.

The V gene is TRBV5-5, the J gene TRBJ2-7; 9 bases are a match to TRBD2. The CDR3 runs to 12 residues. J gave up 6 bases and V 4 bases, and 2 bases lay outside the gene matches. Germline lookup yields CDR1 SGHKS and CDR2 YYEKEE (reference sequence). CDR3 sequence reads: CASSRTSAEQYF. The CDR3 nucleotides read TGTGCCAGCAGCAGGACTAGCGCCGAGCAGTACTTC.

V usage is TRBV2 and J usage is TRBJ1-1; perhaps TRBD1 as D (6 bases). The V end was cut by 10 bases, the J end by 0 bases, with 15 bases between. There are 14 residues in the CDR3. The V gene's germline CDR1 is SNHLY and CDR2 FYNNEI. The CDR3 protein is CAKSRTELNTEAFF. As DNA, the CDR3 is TGTGCCAAAAGCAGGACAGAATTGAACACTGAAGCTTTCTTT.

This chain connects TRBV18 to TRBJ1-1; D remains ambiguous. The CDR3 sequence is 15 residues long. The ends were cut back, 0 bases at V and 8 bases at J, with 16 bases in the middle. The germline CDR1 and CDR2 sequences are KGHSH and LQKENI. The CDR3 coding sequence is TGTGCCAGCTCACCACCCGGAGGCAGCAGGTGGGAAGCTTTCTTT. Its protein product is CASSPPGGSRWEAFF. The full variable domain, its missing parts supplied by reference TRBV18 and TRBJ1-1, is NAGVMQNPRHLVRRRGQEARLRCSPMKGHSHVYWYRQLPEEGLKFMVYLQKENIIDESGMPKERFSAEFPKEGPSILRIQQVVRGDSAAYFCASSPPGGSRWEAFFGQGTRLTVV.

CDR3 in amino acids: CASSQGLAGGYNEQFF. The DNA for the CDR3 is TGTGCCAGCAGCCAAGGACTAGCGGGAGGGTACAATGAGCAGTTCTTC. The chain links TRBV11-3 to TRBJ2-1, with 15 bases identical to TRBD2. With 5 bases clipped from V and 4 bases from J, the junction kept 3 bases outside the gene matches. Germline V gene sequence: CDR1 SGHNT, CDR2 YENEEA. The CDR3 is 16 residues long.

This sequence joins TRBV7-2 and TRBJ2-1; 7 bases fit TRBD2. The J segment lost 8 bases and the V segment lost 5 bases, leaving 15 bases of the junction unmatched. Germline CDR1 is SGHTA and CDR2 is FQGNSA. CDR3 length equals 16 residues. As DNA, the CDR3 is TGTGCCAGCAGCCCGTTTATGGGCGGGAGAGGGTATGAGCAGTTCTTC. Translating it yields CASSPFMGGRGYEQFF. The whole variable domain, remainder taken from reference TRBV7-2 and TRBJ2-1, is GAGVSQSPSNKVTEKGKDVELRCDPISGHTALYWYRQSLGQGLEFLIYFQGNSAPDKSGLPSDRFSAERTGGSVSTLTIQRTQQEDSAVYLCASSPFMGGRGYEQFFGPGTRLTVL.

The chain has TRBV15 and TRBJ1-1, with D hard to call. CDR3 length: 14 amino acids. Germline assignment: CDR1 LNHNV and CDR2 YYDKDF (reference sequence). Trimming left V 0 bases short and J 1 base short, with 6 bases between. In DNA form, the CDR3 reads TGTGCCACCAGCAGAGACAGTTCGAACACTGAAGCTTTCTTT. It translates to CATSRDSSNTEAFF.

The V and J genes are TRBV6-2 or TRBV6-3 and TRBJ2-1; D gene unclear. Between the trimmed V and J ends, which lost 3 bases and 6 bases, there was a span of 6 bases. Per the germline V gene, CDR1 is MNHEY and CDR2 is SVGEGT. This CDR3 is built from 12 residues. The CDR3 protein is CASSYYVNEQFF. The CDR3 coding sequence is TGTGCCAGCAGTTATTATGTCAATGAGCAGTTCTTC.

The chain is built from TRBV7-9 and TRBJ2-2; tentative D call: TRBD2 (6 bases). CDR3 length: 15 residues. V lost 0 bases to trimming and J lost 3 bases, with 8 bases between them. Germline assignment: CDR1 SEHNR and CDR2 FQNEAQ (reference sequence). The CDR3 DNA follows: TGTGCCAGCAGCTTAGCCAGGAGGGACACCGGGGAGCTGTTTTTT. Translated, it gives CASSLARRDTGELFF.

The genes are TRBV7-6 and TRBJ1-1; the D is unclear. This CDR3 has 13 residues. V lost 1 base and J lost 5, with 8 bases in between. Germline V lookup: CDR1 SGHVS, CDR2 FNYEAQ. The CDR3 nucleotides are TGTGCCAGCAGCTTAGGTTGGCGGACTGAAGCTTTCTTT. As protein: CASSLGWRTEAFF.

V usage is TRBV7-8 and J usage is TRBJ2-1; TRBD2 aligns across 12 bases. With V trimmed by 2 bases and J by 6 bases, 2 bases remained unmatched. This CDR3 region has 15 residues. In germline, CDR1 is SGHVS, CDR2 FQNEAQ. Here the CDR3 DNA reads TGTGCCAGCAGCTTACTAGCGGGGGGGGGCAATGAGCAGTTCTTC. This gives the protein CASSLLAGGGNEQFF.

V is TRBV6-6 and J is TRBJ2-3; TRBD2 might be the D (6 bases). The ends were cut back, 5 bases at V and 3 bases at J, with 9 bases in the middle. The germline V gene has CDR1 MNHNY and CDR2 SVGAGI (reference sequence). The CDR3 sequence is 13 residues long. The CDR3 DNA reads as TGTGCCAGCAGTCCCGGGAGAACAGATACGCAGTATTTT. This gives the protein CASSPGRTDTQYF.

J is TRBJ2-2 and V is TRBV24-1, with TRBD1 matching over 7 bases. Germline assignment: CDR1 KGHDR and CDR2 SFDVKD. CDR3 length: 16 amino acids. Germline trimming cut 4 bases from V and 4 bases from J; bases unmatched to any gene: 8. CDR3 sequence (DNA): TGTGCCACCAGTGACCTCGGGACAGCGCTCACCGGGGAGCTGTTTTTT. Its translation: CATSDLGTALTGELFF.